These 27 T cell receptor beta chains came from one sample sequenced in a study of Ad26.COV2.S vaccination and SARS-CoV-2 variants. Stated treatment: about 20 received Ad26.COV2.S at low or high dose, single or two shots; roughly five received placebo; per-sample allocation not given. Material that was analyzed had been drawn on day 63 after the first vaccine or placebo injection. The data were produced by immunoSEQ multiplex PCR, yet TCRdb's version contains in-frame clones alone and is incomplete. This repertoire shows 200,000 to 300,000 clones, 70% to 90% found once; its top ten account for approximately 12%. The specimen comprised peripheral blood, sampled in a trial of Ad26.COV2.S vaccine versus placebo. The receptors derive from a person between 18 and 65 years old who received the Ad26.COV2.S COVID-19 vaccine or a placebo.

J is TRBJ2-5 and V is TRBV18, with D possibly being TRBD2 (5 bases). CDR1 is KGHSH, CDR2 LQKENI, per germline. V gave up 6 bases and J gave up 5 bases, with 19 bases separating them. The CDR3 runs to 15 residues. DNA for the CDR3: TGTGCCAGCTCCCTCCATGCAGGCACGGGGGAGACCCAGTACTTC. This gives the protein CASSLHAGTGETQYF.

This chain links TRBV14 with TRBJ2-5, with 10 positions matching TRBD1. Germline V gene lookup returns CDR1 SGHDN and CDR2 FVKESK. The CDR3 runs 16 residues. J gave up 4 bases and V 3 bases, and 8 bases lay outside the gene matches. The CDR3 DNA follows: TGTGCCAGCAGCCATCAGATAGGACAGGGGGGAGAGACCCAGTACTTC. It yields the protein CASSHQIGQGGETQYF.

V usage is TRBV10-3 and J usage is TRBJ2-4; D could derive from TRBD1 or TRBD2 (6 bases each). Deletions cut 4 bases from V and 2 bases from J, with 12 bases between. CDR1 and CDR2 from the germline V gene are ENHRY and SYGVKD. This CDR3 spans 15 amino acids. The CDR3 nucleotides are TGTGCCATCAGTGGTGGAGGGGGTACCAAAAACATTCAGTACTTC. It codes for CAISGGGGTKNIQYF.

J is TRBJ1-5 and V is TRBV9, with D tentatively TRBD1 (5 bases). This CDR3 has 15 amino acids. Germline V gives CDR1 SGDLS, CDR2 YYNGEE. The V end lost 0 bases, the J end lost 3 bases, and 10 bases lay between the germline ends. CDR3: CASSVGAGDNQPQHF. The CDR3 DNA reads as TGTGCCAGCAGCGTAGGAGCGGGGGACAATCAGCCCCAGCATTTT.

This rearrangement joins TRBV7-2 to TRBJ2-3; TRBD2 matches at 8 bases. J was trimmed by 3 bases and V by 5 bases; bases with no gene match: 13. There are 17 residues in the CDR3. Germline lookup yields CDR1 SGHTA and CDR2 FQGNSA. The CDR3 sequence: CASSTGGPGRVTDTQYF. The CDR3 DNA reads TGTGCCAGCAGCACCGGGGGACCCGGGAGGGTGACAGATACGCAGTATTTT.

CDR3 protein: CASSPTPGPGELFF. The CDR3 coding sequence is TGTGCCAGCAGCCCCACACCCGGGCCCGGGGAGCTGTTTTTT. The chain is built from TRBV11-3 and TRBJ2-2; no firm D call. The V gene lost 5 bases and the J gene lost 6 bases, with 13 bases spanning the gap. Germline assignment: CDR1 SGHNT and CDR2 YENEEA. The length of the CDR3 is 14 residues. Combining the CDR3 with reference TRBV11-3 and TRBJ2-2 gives the whole variable domain EAGVVQSPRYKIIEKKQPVAFWCNPISGHNTLYWYLQNLGQGPELLIRYENEEAVDDSQLPKDRFSAERLKGVDSTLKIQPAELGDSAVYLCASSPTPGPGELFFGEGSRLTVL.

The V call is TRBV15, the J call TRBJ2-7, with D possibly matching TRBD1 (5 bases). The CDR3 runs 14 residues. Germline CDR1 reads LNHNV; CDR2 reads YYDKDF (reference sequence). V lost 0 bases, J lost 4 bases, and 10 bases lay in between. The CDR3 sequence is CATSRDRGWYEQYF. The CDR3 DNA follows: TGTGCCACCAGCAGAGATAGGGGCTGGTACGAGCAGTACTTC. The complete variable domain, with remaining parts taken from reference TRBV15 and TRBJ2-7, reads DAMVIQNPRYQVTQFGKPVTLSCSQTLNHNVMYWYQQKSSQAPKLLFHYYDKDFNNEADTPDNFQSRRPNTSFCFLDIRSPGLGDTAMYLCATSRDRGWYEQYFGPGTRLTVT.

The chain joins TRBV7-8 to TRBJ1-5, with D maybe TRBD1 (5 bases). V lost 6 bases and J lost 6, with 15 bases in between. The germline V gene has CDR1 SGHVS and CDR2 FQNEAQ. The CDR3 has 14 residues. The CDR3 DNA is TGTGCCAGCAGTCAAGGGGAGGGGAGTCAGCCCCAGCATTTT. Translation gives CASSQGEGSQPQHF.

CDR3 DNA sequence: TGTGCCATCAGTGACTCTCTAGGGGGTCGTATCTTCGTGAACACTGAAGCTTTCTTT. As protein: CAISDSLGGRIFVNTEAFF. The J gene is TRBJ1-1, the V gene TRBV10-3; a possible D gene is TRBD1 (6 bases). Germline V lookup: CDR1 ENHRY, CDR2 SYGVKD. The CDR3 length is 19 residues. The V gene lost 3 bases and the J gene lost 0 bases, with 23 bases spanning the gap.

The chain links TRBV10-3 to TRBJ2-3; 11 positions agree with TRBD2. Germline values: CDR1 ENHRY, CDR2 SYGVKD. The CDR3 sequence is 15 residues long. The junction had 9 bases not matched to a gene; V was cut back by 4 bases and J by 9 bases. The CDR3, as DNA: TGTGCCATCAGTGTCTCTTTAGCGGGGGGGACGACGCAGTATTTT. This translates into CAISVSLAGGTTQYF.

The V call is TRBV7-3, the J call TRBJ2-3; a weak D match, TRBD1 (6 bases). This CDR3 comprises 13 residues. Germline values: CDR1 SGHTA, CDR2 FQGTGA. The V and J ends lost 6 bases and 3 bases respectively, with 10 bases between them. The DNA for the CDR3 is TGTGCCAGCAGTAGAGGGGGAACAGATACGCAGTATTTT. Encoded protein: CASSRGGTDTQYF.

This clone is a singleton in its sample. The CDR3 loop is CASSRRQGPEAFF. The CDR3 DNA is TGTGCCAGCAGCCGAAGACAGGGTCCTGAAGCTTTCTTT. This rearrangement joins TRBV14 to TRBJ1-1; 7 bases line up with TRBD1. V trimming: 4 bases; J trimming: 6 bases; junction bases outside the gene matches: 5. Per germline, CDR1 SGHDN and CDR2 FVKESK. The CDR3 sequence is 13 residues long.

The rearrangement uses TRBV27 and TRBJ1-5; no reliable D call. CDR1 and CDR2 from the germline V gene are MNHEY and SMNVEV (reference sequence). Trimming removed 6 bases at V and 10 bases at J, with 19 bases between. CDR3 length equals 14 residues. The CDR3 here is CASSPPAGMGPQHF. CDR3 nucleotide sequence: TGTGCCAGCAGCCCCCCGGCGGGCATGGGTCCCCAGCATTTT.

Only one count was recorded for this clone. The gene calls are TRBV11-2 and TRBJ1-2, with D possibly being TRBD1 (6 bases). Trimming removed 5 bases from V and 5 bases from J, with 18 bases in between. This CDR3 contains 15 residues. CDR1 SGHAT and CDR2 FQNNGV come from the germline V gene. In DNA form, the CDR3 reads TGTGCCAGCAGCGCCGGGGTGGGGGCCTTATATGGCTACACCTTC. It codes for CASSAGVGALYGYTF.

J is TRBJ1-1 and V is TRBV30, with a tentative D call TRBD1 (6 bases). The germline V and J ends were trimmed by 0 bases and 1 base, with 12 bases remaining between them. Per the germline V gene, CDR1 is GTSNPN and CDR2 is SVGIG (reference sequence). The CDR3 is 15 amino acids. This chain's CDR3 is CAWSVWGARNTEAFF. The CDR3 DNA sequence: TGTGCCTGGAGTGTTTGGGGGGCGCGGAACACTGAAGCTTTCTTT.

The chain employs TRBV18 and TRBJ1-1; possibly TRBD1 for D (6 bases). CDR3 length: 15 amino acids. Germline CDR1 is KGHSH and CDR2 is LQKENI. Between the trimmed V and J ends, which lost 3 bases and 6 bases, there was a span of 17 bases. The CDR3: CASSPDPGDKAEAFF. Written as DNA, the CDR3 is TGTGCCAGCTCACCCGACCCCGGGGACAAAGCTGAAGCTTTCTTT.

This clone was seen just once. The chain has TRBV19 and TRBJ2-1, with a weak D call TRBD1 (6 bases). The CDR3 sequence is 15 residues long. V was shortened by 5 bases and J by 4 bases, with 15 bases between the two germline ends. Germline V lookup: CDR1 LNHDA, CDR2 SQIVND (reference sequence). This chain's CDR3 is CASSYAGEGYNEQFF. DNA of the CDR3: TGTGCCAGTAGTTACGCAGGGGAAGGATACAATGAGCAGTTCTTC. Using reference TRBV19 and TRBJ2-1 for the parts outside the CDR3, the full variable domain is DGGITQSPKYLFRKEGQNVTLSCEQNLNHDAMYWYRQDPGQGLRLIYYSQIVNDFQKGDIAEGYSVSREKKESFPLTVTSAQKNPTAFYLCASSYAGEGYNEQFFGPGTRLTVL.

The sample holds one count of this clone. V usage is TRBV18 and J usage is TRBJ1-2, with no clear D. Germline V gene sequence: CDR1 KGHSH, CDR2 LQKENI. This CDR3 region has 17 residues. Trimming took off 1 base at V and 8 bases at J, with 23 bases between the two ends. CDR3 DNA sequence: TGTGCCAGCTCACCACGTGTCGGTACAGTCGGACCGTCCGGCTACACCTTC. Translation: CASSPRVGTVGPSGYTF.

The chain combines TRBV6-5 with TRBJ2-2; the D is unclear. CDR3 length equals 14 residues. Germline lookup yields CDR1 MNHEY and CDR2 SVGAGI. Deletions cut 5 bases from V and 4 bases from J, with 11 bases between. The CDR3 DNA reads TGTGCCAGCAGTCCAAACGTTGGCACCGGGGAGCTGTTTTTT. It codes for CASSPNVGTGELFF.

This chain joins TRBV5-4 and TRBJ2-1, with no clear D. Germline V gives CDR1 SGHNT, CDR2 YYREEE (reference sequence). V lost 2 bases, J lost 10 bases, and 19 bases lay in between. The CDR3 runs to 15 residues. Here the CDR3 DNA reads TGTGCCAGCAGCTTTCCGGGCTCCCCTACGGGCGAGCAGTTCTTC. Protein product: CASSFPGSPTGEQFF.

V usage is TRBV5-4 and J usage is TRBJ2-7; no reliable D call. CDR3 length: 14 residues. Trimming took 2 bases from V and 7 from J, leaving 16 bases between them. Germline CDR1 SGHNT, CDR2 YYREEE (reference sequence). The CDR3 nucleotides read TGTGCCAGCAGCTTAGGAGCATCCCTACGAGAGCAGTACTTC. Translated, it gives CASSLGASLREQYF.

The genes are TRBV5-1 and TRBJ2-4, with D possibly TRBD1 on 5 matching bases. Germline CDR1 is SGHRS and CDR2 is YFSETQ. The V and J ends lost 0 bases and 7 bases respectively, with 14 bases between them. The CDR3 is 15 residues long. The CDR3 region is CASSLDSAGPNIQYF. DNA of the CDR3: TGCGCCAGCAGCTTGGATTCGGCAGGGCCGAACATTCAGTACTTC.

The CDR3 nucleotides read TGTGCCAGCGGGTCGACGCGCTCCTACAATGAGCAGTTCTTC. Its translation is CASGSTRSYNEQFF. The V call is TRBV27, the J call TRBJ2-1; no reliable D call. CDR3 length: 14 residues. Trimming removed 8 bases at V and 0 bases at J, with 11 bases between. Per the germline V gene, CDR1 is MNHEY and CDR2 is SMNVEV (reference sequence).

The genes are TRBV21-1 and TRBJ1-6; the table's D call, TRBD1, was not checked against the DNA. TRBV21-1 is an annotated pseudogene. The CDR3 has 15 amino acids. CDR3 sequence reads: CASSKGQGDNSPLHF. The CDR3 DNA follows: TGTGCCAGCAGCAAGGGACAGGGAGATAATTCACCCCTCCACTTT.

This clone appeared a single time. The chain's CDR3 is CASGTTGGETQYF. The CDR3 bases are TGTGCCAGCGGCACCACAGGGGGAGAGACCCAGTACTTC. The rearrangement links TRBV5-6 to TRBJ2-5; 8 nucleotides agree with TRBD1. The CDR3 extends over 13 amino acids. After removal of 7 bases from V and 4 bases from J, the junction contained 6 bases not matched to a gene. The V gene's germline CDR1 is SGHDT and CDR2 YYEEEE.

This clone came up once. The V and J genes are TRBV15 and TRBJ2-7; D is unresolved. Germline V CDR1 and CDR2: LNHNV, YYDKDF (reference sequence). V lost 1 base and J 3 bases, leaving 10 bases between the germline ends. The CDR3 consists of 14 residues. In DNA, the CDR3 is TGTGCCACCAGCAGAGGAAGCTACGACTACGAGCAGTACTTC. This codes for CATSRGSYDYEQYF. Using reference TRBV15 and TRBJ2-7 for the parts outside the CDR3, the full variable domain is DAMVIQNPRYQVTQFGKPVTLSCSQTLNHNVMYWYQQKSSQAPKLLFHYYDKDFNNEADTPDNFQSRRPNTSFCFLDIRSPGLGDTAMYLCATSRGSYDYEQYFGPGTRLTVT.

This clone was seen once. CDR3 in DNA: TGCGCCAGCAGCCAAGATCTTAGCGGGGGGAATATTGAGACCCAGTACTTC. Protein: CASSQDLSGGNIETQYF. The rearrangement joins TRBV4-3 to TRBJ2-5, with 10 positions matching TRBD2. This CDR3 has 17 residues. Germline V gene sequence: CDR1 LGHNA, CDR2 YSLEER. The J segment lost 5 bases and the V segment lost 0 bases, leaving 9 bases of the junction unmatched.